These T cell receptor beta chains were read from a single sample in a study of control samples from healthy donors and cancer patients. Repertoires were generated with immunoSEQ multiplex PCR, while TCRdb's copy carries only in-frame clones and drops some. Here the sample spans about 170,000 clones, approximately 90% being singletons. Sequenced material: blood. Receptor source: a man younger than 45 in good health. CDR3s include the opening cysteine and the closing phenylalanine or tryptophan. Fields, in order: V gene, clone size, J gene, D gene, CDR3 DNA, CDR3 protein. The D gene is left open where the match is weak. Size is omitted from some rows. Given values are once, few, many or a class for expanded clones.

V gene: TRBV5-3
clone size: -
J gene: TRBJ2-4
D gene: -
CDR3 DNA: TGTGCCAGAAGCTTAGAGTATGGACGAGCCAAAAACATTCAGTACTTC
CDR3 protein: CARSLEYGRAKNIQYF

V gene: TRBV24-1
clone size: -
J gene: TRBJ2-5
D gene: -
CDR3 DNA: TGTGCCACCAGTGAGTCCTCAAACAGGGTCGAGACCCAGTACTTC
CDR3 protein: CATSESSNRVETQYF

V gene: TRBV5-1
clone size: -
J gene: TRBJ1-1
D gene: -
CDR3 DNA: TGCGCCAGCAGCTTGGCCCTGGGGCAGAAGACTGAAGCTTTCTTT
CDR3 protein: CASSLALGQKTEAFF

V gene: TRBV6-2/TRBV6-3
clone size: -
J gene: TRBJ2-2
D gene: -
CDR3 DNA: TGTGCCAGCAGTTTCACCCCAGGGAATGCCGGGGAGCTGTTTTTT
CDR3 protein: CASSFTPGNAGELFF

V gene: TRBV30
clone size: -
J gene: TRBJ2-2
D gene: -
CDR3 DNA: TGTGCCTGGAGTGTAAAGAGGGTCGTCGGGGAGCTGTTTTTT
CDR3 protein: CAWSVKRVVGELFF

V gene: TRBV28
clone size: -
J gene: TRBJ2-2
D gene: TRBD1
CDR3 DNA: TGTGCCAGCAGTCTAGGACAGGAGTTAAACACCGGGGAGCTGTTTTTT
CDR3 protein: CASSLGQELNTGELFF

V gene: TRBV7-2
clone size: once
J gene: TRBJ2-5
D gene: -
CDR3 DNA: TGTGCCAGCAGCTCGCGGGCTTCCTTAGAGACCCAGTACTTC
CDR3 protein: CASSSRASLETQYF

V gene: TRBV25-1
clone size: -
J gene: TRBJ2-1
D gene: -
CDR3 DNA: TGTGCCAGCAGTGAATATTCCCATTCCTACAATGAGCAGTTCTTC
CDR3 protein: CASSEYSHSYNEQFF

V gene: TRBV28
clone size: once
J gene: TRBJ2-7
D gene: -
CDR3 DNA: TGTGCCAGCCCGTGCGACCGGGACGAGCAGTACTTC
CDR3 protein: CASPCDRDEQYF

V gene: TRBV10-3
clone size: -
J gene: TRBJ2-7
D gene: -
CDR3 DNA: TGTGCCATCACTAAGGCAGGGTCCTACGAGCAGTACTTC
CDR3 protein: CAITKAGSYEQYF

V gene: TRBV10-3
clone size: -
J gene: TRBJ2-4
D gene: TRBD1
CDR3 DNA: TGTGCCATCAGTGATCCAGGGGGAAAGGTCAAAAACATTCAGTACTTC
CDR3 protein: CAISDPGGKVKNIQYF

V gene: TRBV25-1
clone size: -
J gene: TRBJ1-5
D gene: -
CDR3 DNA: TGTGCCAGCAGGAGAGACAGAAATAATCAGCCCCAGCATTTT
CDR3 protein: CASRRDRNNQPQHF

V gene: TRBV25-1
clone size: few
J gene: TRBJ2-5
D gene: -
CDR3 DNA: TGTGCCAGCAGTGCCCAAGAGACCCAGTACTTC
CDR3 protein: CASSAQETQYF

V gene: TRBV6-5
clone size: -
J gene: TRBJ1-4
D gene: -
CDR3 DNA: TGTGCCAGCAGTTACTCGGACGGGCCTAATGAAAAACTGTTTTTT
CDR3 protein: CASSYSDGPNEKLFF

V gene: TRBV7-9
clone size: -
J gene: TRBJ1-1
D gene: TRBD1
CDR3 DNA: TGTGCCAGCAGGCCCCCGGGACAGGGTTATCTGGGCACTGAAGCTTTCTTT
CDR3 protein: CASRPPGQGYLGTEAFF

V gene: TRBV11-2
clone size: -
J gene: TRBJ1-1
D gene: TRBD1
CDR3 DNA: TGTGCCAGCAGCGTCGACAGGGGGCGAGGTACTGAAGCTTTCTTT
CDR3 protein: CASSVDRGRGTEAFF

V gene: TRBV7-6
clone size: once
J gene: TRBJ2-2
D gene: TRBD2
CDR3 DNA: TGTGCCAGCAGCTTGACTAGCGGGATTAACACCGGGGAGCTGTTTTTT
CDR3 protein: CASSLTSGINTGELFF

V gene: TRBV4-3
clone size: -
J gene: TRBJ1-1
D gene: TRBD1
CDR3 DNA: TGCGCCAGCAGCCAAGAACCCCGGACAGGGACTTTTTCGGACACTGAAGCTTTCTTT
CDR3 protein: CASSQEPRTGTFSDTEAFF

V gene: TRBV6-5
clone size: -
J gene: TRBJ2-1
D gene: TRBD2
CDR3 DNA: TGTGCCAGCAGACGGGGGGGCTGGAACAATGAGCAGTTCTTC
CDR3 protein: CASRRGGWNNEQFF

V gene: TRBV5-5
clone size: -
J gene: TRBJ2-3
D gene: TRBD1
CDR3 DNA: TGTGCCAGCAGCTCGGACAGGGGGGGGACAGATACGCAGTATTTT
CDR3 protein: CASSSDRGGTDTQYF

V gene: TRBV2
clone size: -
J gene: TRBJ1-1
D gene: -
CDR3 DNA: TGTGCCAGCGCCGGAACCGCCGGAACTGAAGCTTTCTTT
CDR3 protein: CASAGTAGTEAFF

V gene: TRBV7-9
clone size: -
J gene: TRBJ1-1
D gene: TRBD1
CDR3 DNA: TGTGCCAGCAGCCCGACAGGGTACACTGAAGCTTTCTTT
CDR3 protein: CASSPTGYTEAFF

V gene: TRBV28
clone size: once
J gene: TRBJ1-6
D gene: -
CDR3 DNA: TGTGCCAGCAGCCCGGGACAAACCTATAATTCACCCCTCCACTTT
CDR3 protein: CASSPGQTYNSPLHF

V gene: TRBV19
clone size: -
J gene: TRBJ2-2
D gene: TRBD2
CDR3 DNA: TGTGCCAGTAGTGAGTCTAGCGGGGGTTACGGGGAGCTGTTTTTT
CDR3 protein: CASSESSGGYGELFF

V gene: TRBV5-6
clone size: -
J gene: TRBJ1-4
D gene: -
CDR3 DNA: TGTGCCAGCAGCTTGGCAGGGATTAGAACTAATGAAAAACTGTTTTTT
CDR3 protein: CASSLAGIRTNEKLFF

V gene: TRBV6-2/TRBV6-3
clone size: -
J gene: TRBJ1-2
D gene: -
CDR3 DNA: TGTGCCAGCAGTTACTCGAGAGGGGCGTTGAACTATGGCTACACCTTC
CDR3 protein: CASSYSRGALNYGYTF

V gene: TRBV5-6
clone size: once
J gene: TRBJ2-7
D gene: -
CDR3 DNA: TGTGCCAGCAGCTTTCAGTGGGGGGCCTACGAGCAGTACTTC
CDR3 protein: CASSFQWGAYEQYF

V gene: TRBV5-6
clone size: -
J gene: TRBJ1-5
D gene: -
CDR3 DNA: TGTGCCAGCAGCTTGGCCGGAGACCGGTCCTCTTTTCAGCCCCAGCATTTT
CDR3 protein: CASSLAGDRSSFQPQHF

V gene: TRBV10-3
clone size: -
J gene: TRBJ1-1
D gene: TRBD1
CDR3 DNA: TGTGCCATCAGTGCGACAGGGGAAGTCGCTGAAGCTTTCTTT
CDR3 protein: CAISATGEVAEAFF

V gene: TRBV6-6
clone size: -
J gene: TRBJ1-2
D gene: -
CDR3 DNA: TGTGCCAGCAGAACCTACAGGGCGGACTACACCTTC
CDR3 protein: CASRTYRADYTF

V gene: TRBV18
clone size: -
J gene: TRBJ2-1
D gene: TRBD1
CDR3 DNA: TGTGCCAGCTCACCTACGACAGGGGGCGAAGCGTACAATGAGCAGTTCTTC
CDR3 protein: CASSPTTGGEAYNEQFF

V gene: TRBV3-1/TRBV3-2
clone size: -
J gene: TRBJ2-1
D gene: -
CDR3 DNA: TGTGCCAGCAGCCAGAGAGGAGGGGCCAGGGATGAGCAGTTCTTC
CDR3 protein: CASSQRGGARDEQFF

V gene: TRBV4-1
clone size: -
J gene: TRBJ1-3
D gene: TRBD1
CDR3 DNA: TGCGCCAGCAGCCAAGTGAACAGGGGACCTGGAAACACCATATATTTT
CDR3 protein: CASSQVNRGPGNTIYF